This T cell receptor beta chain stems from a study of blood T cell repertoires in COVID-19. Study details: Sites in the United States, Italy and Spain provided acute and convalescent COVID-19 samples.

Per the original data handling: Nucleated cell counts were estimated from reference gene primer amplification. Assay: immunoSEQ multiplex PCR; the TCRdb copy retains only in-frame clones and omits some. D and trimming come from the DNA, and the V and J calls and clone size come from that table. Of around 190,000 clones detected, around 84% appear once; the ten largest clones hold under 15%. Trimming removed 0 bases at V and 8 bases at J, with 14 bases between. The germline V gene encodes CDR1 GTSNPN and CDR2 SVGIG (reference sequence). CDR3 length: 15 amino acids. The rearrangement links TRBV30 to TRBJ1-6; weak D call: TRBD1 (5 bases). The sample consisted of peripheral blood. The sequence was collected from a human donor in a cohort sampled during active COVID-19. The CDR3 sequence is CAWSVPGRVDSPLHF. The CDR3 DNA is TGTGCCTGGAGTGTACCCGGCAGGGTGGATTCACCCCTCCACTTT.